The 10 T cell receptor beta chains below all came from one sample that was sequenced in a study of shared clonotypes between healthy human individuals (dated by TCRdb to 2020 to 2022). Receptor amplification or capture employed the immunoSEQ multiplex PCR assay. TCRdb holds this immuneACCESS table with in-frame rearrangements only. Some clones are missing; in checked studies, unresolved V genes explain under half, and the rest has no known cause. This sample holds millions of clones; more than 85% were observed only once. Together, the top ten hold under 2% of the sample. CD8 naive samples were CD45RO-negative cells positively selected for CCR7, giving a CD45RA+CCR7+ population that excluded TemRA cells. Material: naive CD8+ T cells from PBMCs. In light of the paper, this sample's cell subset or site label describes: CD45RA+CCR7+. These TCRs come from a man younger than 35 in good health. Some clones in this sample may be carry-over from other donors' samples.

The V gene is TRBV10-3, the J gene TRBJ1-2; perhaps TRBD1 as D (5 bases). Trimming left V 6 bases short and J 2 bases short, with 13 bases between. This CDR3 is built from 14 residues. From germline, CDR1 is ENHRY and CDR2 SYGVKD. The CDR3 is CAIREQGFNYGYTF. The DNA of the CDR3 is TGTGCCATCAGGGAGCAGGGCTTCAACTATGGCTACACCTTC.

The chain uses TRBV7-9 and TRBJ2-7; D is possibly TRBD2 (5 bases). This CDR3 comprises 18 residues. Per germline, CDR1 SEHNR and CDR2 FQNEAQ (reference sequence). The germline V and J ends were trimmed by 5 bases and 0 bases, with 23 bases remaining between them. CDR3 protein: CASSPRRGIGNRSYEQYF. DNA for the CDR3: TGTGCCAGCAGCCCCCGACGGGGTATAGGAAACCGCTCCTACGAGCAGTACTTC.

The chain has TRBV28 and TRBJ2-3, with a tentative D call TRBD1 (5 bases). Trimming removed 7 bases from V and 0 bases from J, with 11 bases in between. Per germline, CDR1 MDHEN and CDR2 SYDVKM. CDR3 length equals 14 residues. For the CDR3, the DNA is TGTGCCAGCAATATAGACAGCAGCACAGATACGCAGTATTTT. Translated: CASNIDSSTDTQYF.

The chain is built from TRBV7-9 and TRBJ2-7, with D perhaps matching TRBD1 (6 bases). V gave up 5 bases and J gave up 1 base, with 18 bases separating them. Germline V gene lookup returns CDR1 SEHNR and CDR2 FQNEAQ (reference sequence). The length of the CDR3 is 16 residues. CDR3 DNA: TGTGCCAGCAGCACCGTAGGGGGTAAAAGTTCCTACGAGCAGTACTTC. Amino acid sequence: CASSTVGGKSSYEQYF.

The chain links TRBV27 to TRBJ2-7, with D tentatively TRBD1 (8 bases). The CDR3 loop spans 14 amino acids. In germline, CDR1 is MNHEY, CDR2 SMNVEV (reference sequence). V gave up 6 bases and J gave up 4 bases, with 16 bases separating them. The DNA of the CDR3 is TGTGCCAGCAGCGTACAGGGGGGGGTGTACGAGCAGTACTTC. Translated: CASSVQGGVYEQYF.

CDR3 bases: TGTGCCAGCAGCTTGGGGGAGTTTAATGAAAAACTGTTTTTT. Translation: CASSLGEFNEKLFF. The chain has TRBV5-6 and TRBJ1-4; D is uncertain. The CDR3 covers 14 residues. Germline CDR1 and CDR2: SGHDT and YYEEEE. Trimming stripped 0 bases from V and 4 bases from J, with 7 bases between.

The chain links TRBV28 to TRBJ2-3; TRBD1 matches at 9 bases. V lost 6 bases, J lost 11 bases, and 15 bases stayed unmatched. The CDR3 extends over 15 amino acids. Germline loops: CDR1 MDHEN, CDR2 SYDVKM. DNA of the CDR3: TGTGCCAGCAGCTCCGTATTGGTTGGACAGGGGATGCAGTATTTT. Amino acids: CASSSVLVGQGMQYF.

The V and J genes are TRBV28 and TRBJ2-7; unclear D gene. Between the trimmed V and J ends, which lost 3 bases and 4 bases, there was a span of 10 bases. CDR1 is MDHEN, CDR2 SYDVKM, per germline. This CDR3 has 13 residues. In DNA form, the CDR3 reads TGTGCCAGCAGTTTCTTCGGATCTTACGAGCAGTACTTC. This codes for CASSFFGSYEQYF.

This clone was seen a few times. The gene calls are TRBV30 and TRBJ2-1; D is unclear. Trimming took 3 bases from V and 9 from J, leaving 12 bases between them. The CDR3 covers 12 residues. Per germline, CDR1 GTSNPN and CDR2 SVGIG (reference sequence). Here the CDR3 reads CAWSDMKGEQFF. CDR3 coding DNA: TGTGCCTGGAGCGATATGAAGGGTGAGCAGTTCTTC.

The chain uses TRBV4-3 and TRBJ2-1; D uncertain. Trimming pared 0 bases from V and 0 bases from J, leaving 9 bases between. Germline values: CDR1 LGHNA, CDR2 YSLEER. There are 16 residues in the CDR3. The CDR3 coding sequence is TGCGCCAGCAGCCAAGAGGTATATAACTCCTACAATGAGCAGTTCTTC. It specifies CASSQEVYNSYNEQFF.